The rows below give T cell receptor beta chains drawn from one sample of a study of blood T cells in healthy people across ages. TCRdb reanalysed the 5' RACE reads using MiXCR and keeps one entry per CDR3 protein. In the table there are more than 800,000 distinct CDR3 sequences, 29% of which are singletons. Sequenced input: blood. These receptor sequences come from a woman aged 80 or over in good health. Both conserved end residues are part of each CDR3.

CDR3 protein	J gene	V gene
CASSERGTSGFADTQYF	TRBJ2-3	TRBV9
CASSVRGGGGYNEQFF	TRBJ2-1	TRBV7-2
CASSQKTANYGYTF	TRBJ1-2	TRBV12-3/TRBV12-4
CASSRGAGLSTSSEKPFF	TRBJ1-4	TRBV6-1
CASTSGAYPDTQYF	TRBJ2-3	TRBV11-2
CATSRARRSGTDTQYF	TRBJ2-3	TRBV15
CASSEFRGTNTGELFF	TRBJ2-2	TRBV9
CASSSPRETQYF	TRBJ2-5	TRBV7-9
CSASRDRGPYEQYF	TRBJ2-7	TRBV20-1
CASSLGGTRRDTQYF	TRBJ2-3	TRBV7-3
CASSSPGDTQYF	TRBJ2-3	TRBV7-2
CTSNVGQYQETQYF	TRBJ2-5	TRBV9
CASSIISGNYGYTF	TRBJ1-2	TRBV11-2
CASSFFRSPSFGYTF	TRBJ1-2	TRBV12-3/TRBV12-4
CASSSPSNSPLHF	TRBJ1-6	TRBV6-5
CSASNLRDRGTDTQYF	TRBJ2-3	TRBV20-1
CASNPGTFFGYTF	TRBJ1-2	TRBV3-1
CASSRAGGLETQYF	TRBJ2-5	TRBV25-1
CASSSGASGGHTDTQYF	TRBJ2-3	TRBV6-2/TRBV6-3
CASSLAVGQGQGYTF	TRBJ1-2	TRBV5-1
CASSLQGLDTDTQYF	TRBJ2-3	TRBV5-1
CATLATGDNQETQYF	TRBJ2-5	TRBV6-6
CASSQWRGKASETQYF	TRBJ2-5	TRBV14